Below are 21 T cell receptor beta chains sequenced from a single sample in a study of OX40 agonist ivuxolimab in advanced cancers. Libraries were prepared by immunoSEQ multiplex PCR; TCRdb keeps only in-frame clonotypes and omits some of them. The sample holds 99,000 or so clones, about 96% seen once. This sample comprised CD4+ or CD8+ T cells sorted from blood, obtained in a trial of the OX40 agonist ivuxolimab. These receptors all come from an adult with an advanced solid tumor such as melanoma, head and neck, liver or kidney cancer.

This clone was counted a single time. The chain has TRBV4-1 and TRBJ2-3; unclear D gene. The CDR3 consists of 15 residues. Germline V gene data show CDR1 as MGHRA and CDR2 as YSYEKL. V lost 0 bases to trimming and J lost 0 bases, with 7 bases between them. The chain's CDR3 is CASSQESRSTDTQYF. The CDR3 bases are TGCGCCAGCAGCCAAGAATCCCGAAGCACAGATACGCAGTATTTT.

J is TRBJ1-1 and V is TRBV28, with D unresolved. The CDR3 is made up of 14 amino acids. The germline CDR1 and CDR2 sequences are MDHEN and SYDVKM. The germline V and J ends were trimmed by 3 bases and 0 bases, with 8 bases remaining between them. CDR3 sequence reads: CASSFLAMNTEAFF. Written as DNA, the CDR3 is TGTGCCAGCAGTTTCTTAGCCATGAACACTGAAGCTTTCTTT.

The chain is built from TRBV19 and TRBJ2-7; 9 nucleotides line up with TRBD1. Germline trimming cut 4 bases from V and 5 bases from J; bases unmatched to any gene: 6. Looked up from germline, CDR1 is LNHDA and CDR2 is SQIVND (reference sequence). This CDR3 is built from 14 residues. In DNA form, the CDR3 reads TGTGCCAGTAGTACAAACAGGGGGCGGCACGAGCAGTACTTC. Translated, it gives CASSTNRGRHEQYF.

This CDR3 reads CASSLGTGLNQPQHF. CDR3 DNA: TGTGCCAGCAGCTTGGGGACAGGCCTTAATCAGCCCCAGCATTTT. This rearrangement joins TRBV5-6 to TRBJ1-5; the match to TRBD1 covers 7 bases. The CDR3 runs 15 residues. V shed 0 bases, J shed 4 bases, and the junction held 4 bases outside the gene matches. Per germline, CDR1 SGHDT and CDR2 YYEEEE.

V and J are TRBV7-6 and TRBJ2-3; TRBD2 matches 7 bases. The V segment lost 2 bases and the J segment 3 bases; nucleotides outside the gene matches: 23. The CDR3 has 21 residues. Germline V gene sequence: CDR1 SGHVS, CDR2 FNYEAQ. The CDR3 reads CASSLRGRGPQLAIGTDTQYF. In DNA, the CDR3 is TGTGCCAGCAGCTTAAGGGGAAGGGGCCCCCAACTAGCGATAGGGACAGATACGCAGTATTTT. The whole variable domain, filled in from reference TRBV7-6 and TRBJ2-3, reads GAGVSQSPRYKVTKRGQDVALRCDPISGHVSLYWYRQALGQGPEFLTYFNYEAQQDKSGLPNDRFSAERPEGSISTLTIQRTEQRDSAMYRCASSLRGRGPQLAIGTDTQYFGPGTRLTVL.

The CDR3 sequence: CASSEPSSYEQYF. CDR3 DNA sequence: TGTGCCAGCAGTGAACCTAGCTCCTACGAGCAGTACTTC. The genes are TRBV7-9 and TRBJ2-7; no firm D call. The V gene's germline CDR1 is SEHNR and CDR2 FQNEAQ (reference sequence). CDR3 length: 13 amino acids. Trimming pared 6 bases from V and 0 bases from J, leaving 9 bases between.

The V call is TRBV5-8, the J call TRBJ2-2; 13 nucleotides align to TRBD2. The CDR3 is 18 residues long. Germline values: CDR1 SGHTS, CDR2 YDEGEE. Losses at the gene ends were 1 base for V and 7 bases for J; bases not matched to a gene: 10. This CDR3 is CASSLTSGRAFYSGELFF. The CDR3 DNA reads TGTGCCAGCAGCTTGACTAGCGGGAGGGCCTTCTATAGCGGGGAGCTGTTTTTT.

J is TRBJ1-4 and V is TRBV6-6; D is perhaps TRBD1 (5 bases). The CDR3 is 15 amino acids. Looked up from germline, CDR1 is MNHNY and CDR2 is SVGAGI (reference sequence). The ends were cut back, 0 bases at V and 5 bases at J, with 10 bases in the middle. The CDR3 reads CASSYSRDQNEKLFF. For the CDR3, the DNA is TGTGCCAGCAGTTACTCCCGGGACCAAAATGAAAAACTGTTTTTT.

The chain combines TRBV4-1 with TRBJ2-7, with a tentative D call TRBD1 (6 bases). Per germline, CDR1 MGHRA and CDR2 YSYEKL. V dropped 3 bases and J dropped 7 bases, with 16 bases sitting between them. The CDR3 extends over 14 amino acids. CDR3 sequence: CASSHVGARGEQYF. CDR3 in DNA: TGCGCCAGCAGCCATGTGGGGGCTCGAGGAGAGCAGTACTTC.

As for this clone: This CDR3 is also generated by other DNA sequences in the sample. The V gene is TRBV14, the J gene TRBJ2-7; no firm D call. Looked up from germline, CDR1 is SGHDN and CDR2 is FVKESK. Trimming stripped 1 base from V and 4 bases from J, with 2 bases between. The CDR3 has 11 residues. As DNA, the CDR3 is TGTGCCAGCAGCCAAGGGTACGAGCAGTACTTC. The encoded protein is CASSQGYEQYF.

This chain connects TRBV4-2 to TRBJ1-4, with D hard to call. V lost 4 bases and J 6 bases, leaving 12 bases between the germline ends. Germline V gene lookup returns CDR1 LGHNA and CDR2 YNFKEQ. The CDR3 totals 14 residues. Written as DNA, the CDR3 is TGTGCCAGCAGCCCATACGGGCAGGATGAAAAACTGTTTTTT. This codes for CASSPYGQDEKLFF.

As for this clone: Other DNA variants within this sample encode the same CDR3. The chain employs TRBV19 and TRBJ1-1; no clear D. Trimming took 2 bases from V and 5 from J, leaving 6 bases between them. Per the germline V gene, CDR1 is LNHDA and CDR2 is SQIVND (reference sequence). The CDR3 is made up of 12 amino acids. The CDR3 sequence is CASSIPGTEAFF. The CDR3 nucleotides read TGTGCCAGTAGTATACCCGGTACTGAAGCTTTCTTT.

V usage is TRBV15 and J usage is TRBJ2-3, with D tentatively TRBD1 (5 bases). The CDR3 contains 18 residues. CDR1 and CDR2 (germline): LNHNV, YYDKDF (reference sequence). The V end lost 1 base, the J end lost 2 bases, and 19 bases lay between the germline ends. The CDR3 sequence is CATSRVVEAGMITDTQYF. The CDR3 DNA is TGTGCCACCAGCAGAGTGGTCGAGGCAGGGATGATCACAGATACGCAGTATTTT.

The rearrangement links TRBV27 to TRBJ2-3; weak D call: TRBD1 (6 bases). This CDR3 has 14 residues. V lost 1 base to trimming and J lost 5 bases, with 10 bases between them. From germline, CDR1 is MNHEY and CDR2 SMNVEV (reference sequence). The CDR3 DNA reads as TGTGCCAGCAGTTTATACAGGGCCCAAGATACGCAGTATTTT. Its translation is CASSLYRAQDTQYF.

This clone has a single count. The rearrangement links TRBV7-6 to TRBJ2-1; 14 bases are shared with TRBD2. The J segment lost 8 bases and the V segment lost 5 bases, leaving 14 bases of the junction unmatched. Germline V lookup: CDR1 SGHVS, CDR2 FNYEAQ. The CDR3 extends over 18 amino acids. The CDR3 DNA reads as TGTGCCAGCAGCCCCATCCTGAGACTAGCGGGGGGGCGGGATGAGCAGTTCTTC. It yields the protein CASSPILRLAGGRDEQFF.

V and J are TRBV9 and TRBJ1-2; D not resolved. Trimming shortened V by 4 bases and J by 3 bases, and 10 bases separated the two germline ends. The CDR3 is 13 amino acids. CDR1 is SGDLS, CDR2 YYNGEE, per germline. As DNA, the CDR3 is TGTGCCAGCAGCTCTGCGGGAGACTATGGCTACACCTTC. It encodes CASSSAGDYGYTF. The whole variable domain, remainder taken from reference TRBV9 and TRBJ1-2, is DSGVTQTPKHLITATGQRVTLRCSPRSGDLSVYWYQQSLDQGLQFLIQYYNGEERAKGNILERFSAQQFPDLHSELNLSSLELGDSALYFCASSSAGDYGYTFGSGTRLTVV.

The V call is TRBV19, the J call TRBJ1-3; D perhaps matches TRBD1 (6 bases). This CDR3 is 16 amino acids long. The V end was cut by 5 bases, the J end by 0 bases, with 14 bases between. From germline, CDR1 is LNHDA and CDR2 SQIVND (reference sequence). The CDR3 protein is CASSHRDKSSGNTIYF. The CDR3 DNA reads TGTGCCAGTAGTCATCGGGACAAGAGCTCTGGAAACACCATATATTTT. Variable domain in full (rest from reference TRBV19 and TRBJ1-3): DGGITQSPKYLFRKEGQNVTLSCEQNLNHDAMYWYRQDPGQGLRLIYYSQIVNDFQKGDIAEGYSVSREKKESFPLTVTSAQKNPTAFYLCASSHRDKSSGNTIYFGEGSWLTVV.

The V gene is TRBV14, the J gene TRBJ2-7; no firm D call. V gave up 0 bases and J gave up 2 bases, with 8 bases separating them. The CDR3 is 14 amino acids. From germline, CDR1 is SGHDN and CDR2 FVKESK. The CDR3 DNA reads TGTGCCAGCAGCCAAGACACCCTGACCTACGAGCAGTACTTC. This translates into CASSQDTLTYEQYF.

The rearrangement uses TRBV19 and TRBJ2-7; 14 bases line up with TRBD2. Germline V gene sequence: CDR1 LNHDA, CDR2 SQIVND (reference sequence). This CDR3 contains 17 residues. The ends lost 3 bases at V and 4 bases at J; junction bases unmatched: 8. The CDR3 region is CASSISRTSGRIYEQYF. CDR3 DNA: TGTGCCAGTAGTATCTCCAGGACTAGCGGGAGGATATACGAGCAGTACTTC.

The chain uses TRBV27 and TRBJ2-7; TRBD2 might be the D (5 bases). The CDR3 loop spans 13 amino acids. Trimming cost V 2 bases and J 3 bases, with 8 bases left between them. Germline V gives CDR1 MNHEY, CDR2 SMNVEV (reference sequence). CDR3 residues: CASSLGLFYEQYF. CDR3 nucleotides: TGTGCCAGCAGTTTAGGACTTTTCTACGAGCAGTACTTC.

The gene calls are TRBV14 and TRBJ2-1; 9 positions match TRBD2. The germline CDR1 and CDR2 sequences are SGHDN and FVKESK. The trim removed 2 bases at V and 4 bases at J, leaving 3 bases unmatched. The CDR3 runs 15 residues. This CDR3 is CASSQRLAEYNEQFF. CDR3 in DNA: TGTGCCAGCAGCCAAAGACTAGCGGAATACAATGAGCAGTTCTTC. Based on the CDR3 plus reference TRBV14 and TRBJ2-1, the full variable domain is EAGVTQFPSHSVIEKGQTVTLRCDPISGHDNLYWYRRVMGKEIKFLLHFVKESKQDESGMPNNRFLAERTGGTYSTLKVQPAELEDSGVYFCASSQRLAEYNEQFFGPGTRLTVL.